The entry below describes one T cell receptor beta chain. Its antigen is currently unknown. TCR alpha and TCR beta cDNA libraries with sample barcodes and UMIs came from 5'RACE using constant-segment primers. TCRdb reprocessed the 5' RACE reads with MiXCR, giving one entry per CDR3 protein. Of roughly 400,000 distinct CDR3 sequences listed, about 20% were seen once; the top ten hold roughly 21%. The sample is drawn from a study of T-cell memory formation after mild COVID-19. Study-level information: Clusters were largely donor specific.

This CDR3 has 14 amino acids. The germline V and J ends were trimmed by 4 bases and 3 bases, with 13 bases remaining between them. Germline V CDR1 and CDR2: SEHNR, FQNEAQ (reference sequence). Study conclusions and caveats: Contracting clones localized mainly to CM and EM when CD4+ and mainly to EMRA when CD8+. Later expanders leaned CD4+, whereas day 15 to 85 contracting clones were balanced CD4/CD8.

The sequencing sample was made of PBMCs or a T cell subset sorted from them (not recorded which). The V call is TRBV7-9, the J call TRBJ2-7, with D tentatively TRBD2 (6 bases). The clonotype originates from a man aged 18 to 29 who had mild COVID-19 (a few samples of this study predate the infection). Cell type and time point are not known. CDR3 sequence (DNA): TGTGCCAGCAGCTCCCAAGGGACTTTCTACGAGCAGTACTTC. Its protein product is CASSSQGTFYEQYF.